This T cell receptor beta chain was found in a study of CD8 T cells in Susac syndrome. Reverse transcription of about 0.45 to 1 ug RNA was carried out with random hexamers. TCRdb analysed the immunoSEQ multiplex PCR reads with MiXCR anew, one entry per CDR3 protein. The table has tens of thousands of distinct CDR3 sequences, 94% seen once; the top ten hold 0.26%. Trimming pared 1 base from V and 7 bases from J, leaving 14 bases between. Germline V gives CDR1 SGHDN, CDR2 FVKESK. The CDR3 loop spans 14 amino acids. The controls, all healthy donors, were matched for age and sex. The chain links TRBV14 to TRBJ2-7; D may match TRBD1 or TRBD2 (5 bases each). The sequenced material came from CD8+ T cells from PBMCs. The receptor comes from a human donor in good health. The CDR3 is CASSQGPGPPEQYF. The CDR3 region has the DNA TGTGCCAGCAGCCAAGGACCGGGACCCCCGGAGCAGTACTTC. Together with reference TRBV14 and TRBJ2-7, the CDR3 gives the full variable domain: EAGVTQFPSHSVIEKGQTVTLRCDPISGHDNLYWYRRVMGKEIKFLLHFVKESKQDESGMPNNRFLAERTGGTYSTLKVQPAELEDSGVYFCASSQGPGPPEQYFGPGTRLTVT.